Given below is one T cell receptor beta chain in context. At the DNA level, this CDR3 is encoded by other sequences in the same sample as well. V was cut by 0 bases and J by 5 bases, with 11 bases left in between. The V gene's germline CDR1 is SGDLS and CDR2 YYNGEE. The CDR3 has 14 residues. The data belong to a study of T cell changes during pregnancy in multiple sclerosis. This table comes from immunoSEQ multiplex PCR, and its TCRdb copy is limited to in-frame clones, with some not included. This sample has around 70,000 clones, with roughly 94% found just once. The chain employs TRBV9 and TRBJ1-1, with TRBD1 as a possible D gene (6 bases). The receptor's source is a female donor with multiple sclerosis, enrolled in a pregnancy study. Material: peripheral blood, obtained in the third trimester of pregnancy. CDR3 bases: TGTGCCAGCAGCGTAGGGGGAGGGGGAACTGAAGCTTTCTTT. This gives the protein CASSVGGGGTEAFF. Drawing the rest from reference TRBV9 and TRBJ1-1, the complete variable domain is DSGVTQTPKHLITATGQRVTLRCSPRSGDLSVYWYQQSLDQGLQFLIQYYNGEERAKGNILERFSAQQFPDLHSELNLSSLELGDSALYFCASSVGGGGTEAFFGQGTRLTVV.